These T cell receptor beta chains were read from a single sample in a study of cytomegalovirus exposure and HLA in healthy donors. TCRdb keeps only in-frame clones here, not all; method: immunoSEQ multiplex PCR. The profile covers about 100,000 clones, with approximately 80% appearing a single time and approximately 4% taken by the ten largest. The sample taken for sequencing was PBMCs. The origin of the receptors is a woman in her seventies in good health and CMV-seropositive. The CDR3 runs from the conserved cysteine through the conserved F or W. The D gene is left open where the match is weak. Clone sizes are given selectively: once, few, many, or a class where the clone is expanded.

>TRBV7-2|TRBJ2-2|NA|NA
CASNLKTTGIYVTGELLF
TGTGCCAGCAACCTCAAAACAACGGGAATTTACGTCACCGGGGAGCTGCTTTTT
>TRBV19|TRBJ2-1|TRBD1|NA
CASSIWDIGTGGPSGTYNEQFF
TGTGCCAGTAGTATCTGGGACATCGGGACAGGGGGCCCTAGCGGAACCTACAATGAGCAGTTCTTC
>TRBV19|TRBJ1-4|TRBD1|NA
CASREDRGDEKLFF
TGTGCCAGCCGGGAGGACAGGGGTGATGAAAAACTGTTTTTT
>TRBV5-4|TRBJ2-1|TRBD1|NA
CASSRDRGSYNEQFF
TGTGCCAGCAGCAGAGACAGGGGTTCCTACAATGAGCAGTTCTTC
>TRBV5-1|TRBJ2-7|TRBD1|NA
CASSARSGQGLREQYF
TGCGCCAGCAGCGCCCGCTCGGGACAGGGCCTCCGCGAGCAGTACTTC
>TRBV5-1|TRBJ1-1|NA|few
CASSLDSMNTEAFF
TGCGCCAGCAGCTTGGACAGCATGAACACTGAAGCTTTCTTT
>TRBV4-1|TRBJ2-2|TRBD2|NA
CASSRQRGKNTGELFF
TGTGCCAGCAGCCGACAGCGGGGAAAAAACACCGGGGAGCTGTTTTTT
>TRBV4-3|TRBJ2-5|NA|NA
CASSQEARGVETQYF
TGCGCCAGCAGCCAAGAGGCAAGGGGCGTAGAGACCCAGTACTTC
>TRBV19|TRBJ1-2|NA|NA
CASSIARGRGGYTF
TGTGCCAGTAGTATAGCAAGAGGGAGAGGTGGCTACACCTTC
>TRBV7-9|TRBJ2-7|NA|NA
CASMIQGGHEQYF
TGTGCCAGTATGATACAGGGTGGCCACGAGCAGTACTTC
>TRBV18|TRBJ2-7|TRBD2|NA
CASSPPGGTYEQYF
TGTGCCAGCTCACCCCCGGGAGGGACCTACGAGCAGTACTTC
>TRBV28|TRBJ2-2|TRBD1|NA
CASSPGGADTGELFF
TGTGCCAGCAGTCCAGGGGGCGCCGACACCGGGGAGCTGTTTTTT
>TRBV19|TRBJ1-2|NA|NA
CASRKQATYGYTF
TGTGCCAGTAGGAAGCAGGCTACCTATGGCTACACCTTC
>TRBV5-4|TRBJ2-1|NA|NA
CASSLAATAYNEQFF
TGTGCCAGCAGCTTGGCAGCGACCGCATACAATGAGCAGTTCTTC
>TRBV4-1|TRBJ2-5|NA|NA
CASSQDGYQETQYF
TGCGCCAGCAGCCAAGACGGGTACCAAGAGACCCAGTACTTC
>TRBV30|TRBJ1-4|NA|NA
CAWSRDGGEKLFF
TGTGCCTGGAGTAGAGATGGAGGCGAAAAACTGTTTTTT
>TRBV11-2|TRBJ2-3|NA|NA
CASSLESGPDYTQYF
TGTGCCAGCAGCTTAGAGTCCGGTCCCGATTATACGCAGTATTTT
>TRBV7-2|TRBJ2-1|NA|NA
CASDPGPASYNEQFF
TGTGCCAGCGACCCAGGGCCCGCCTCCTACAATGAGCAGTTCTTC
>TRBV13|TRBJ2-2|TRBD2|NA
CASTPRTSGTDGELFF
TGTGCCAGCACCCCCAGGACTAGCGGGACGGACGGGGAGCTGTTTTTT
>TRBV2|TRBJ2-2|TRBD2|NA
CASTTLGTSGSGELFF
TGTGCCAGCACTACCCTCGGGACTAGCGGTTCCGGGGAGCTGTTTTTT
>TRBV12-5|TRBJ2-1|TRBD2|NA
CASGPGLGRYNEQFF
TGTGCTAGTGGTCCGGGACTAGGCCGCTACAATGAGCAGTTCTTC